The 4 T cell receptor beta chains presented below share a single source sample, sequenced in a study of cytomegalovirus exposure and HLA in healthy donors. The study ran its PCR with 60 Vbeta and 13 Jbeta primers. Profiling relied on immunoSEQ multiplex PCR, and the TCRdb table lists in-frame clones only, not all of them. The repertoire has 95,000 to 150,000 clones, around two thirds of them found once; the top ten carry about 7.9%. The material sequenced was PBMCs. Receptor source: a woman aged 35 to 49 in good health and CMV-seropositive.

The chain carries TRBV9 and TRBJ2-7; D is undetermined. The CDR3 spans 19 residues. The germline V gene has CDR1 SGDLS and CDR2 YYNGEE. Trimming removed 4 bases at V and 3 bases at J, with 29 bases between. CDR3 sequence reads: CASSPSTGYPIRPDYEQYF. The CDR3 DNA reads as TGTGCCAGCAGCCCCAGTACCGGGTACCCTATCCGGCCAGACTACGAGCAGTACTTC.

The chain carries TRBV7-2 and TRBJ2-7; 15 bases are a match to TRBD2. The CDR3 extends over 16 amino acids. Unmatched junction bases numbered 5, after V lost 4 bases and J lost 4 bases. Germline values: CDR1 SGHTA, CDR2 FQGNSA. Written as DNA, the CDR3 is TGTGCCAGCAGCTCCCCCGGACTAGCGGGGGGGTACGAGCAGTACTTC. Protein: CASSSPGLAGGYEQYF.

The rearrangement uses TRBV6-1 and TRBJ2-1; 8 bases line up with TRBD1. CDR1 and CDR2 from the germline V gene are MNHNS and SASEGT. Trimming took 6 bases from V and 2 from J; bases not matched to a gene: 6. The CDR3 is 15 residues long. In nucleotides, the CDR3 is TGTGCCAGCAGCTCGACAGGGGAAACCTACAATGAGCAGTTCTTC. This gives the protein CASSSTGETYNEQFF.

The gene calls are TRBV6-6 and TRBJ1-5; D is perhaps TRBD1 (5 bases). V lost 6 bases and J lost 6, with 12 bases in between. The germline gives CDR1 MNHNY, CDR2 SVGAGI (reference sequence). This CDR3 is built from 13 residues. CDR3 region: CASSNQGGQPQHF. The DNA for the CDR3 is TGTGCCAGCAGCAACCAGGGCGGTCAGCCCCAGCATTTT.